The 21 T cell receptor beta chains below come from one sample, sequenced in a study of Graves' ophthalmopathy and Graves' hyperthyroidism. From RNA, the CDR3 regions of TCR beta chains were amplified and sequenced. The first round was an RT-PCR with HTBI primers, and the second round was a multiplex PCR. TCRdb reanalysed the multiplex PCR reads using MiXCR and keeps one entry per CDR3 protein. The sample gives approximately 540,000 distinct CDR3 sequences, approximately 35% of which show up once; less than 4.5% is in the top ten. Sequencing input: peripheral blood or thyroid tissue (not recorded which). The receptors were gathered from an adult man with Graves' hyperthyroidism.

This chain joins TRBV9 and TRBJ1-6; D might be TRBD1 (5 bases). The CDR3 is 15 amino acids. Germline assignment: CDR1 SGDLS and CDR2 YYNGEE. Trimming took 3 bases from V and 11 from J, leaving 18 bases between them. DNA for the CDR3: TGTGCCAGCAGCGAAGATGAGGTCGGGGGAGCACCCCTCCACTTT. As protein: CASSEDEVGGAPLHF.

This clonotype occurred once. Since a much larger clone is just one base distant, this may be a read error. The chain is built from TRBV5-1 and TRBJ1-6; TRBD1 matches at 9 bases. This CDR3 has 16 amino acids. Losses at the gene ends were 4 bases for V and 7 bases for J; bases not matched to a gene: 9. From germline, CDR1 is SGHRS and CDR2 YFSETQ. The CDR3 DNA is TGCGCCAGCAGCGACCGGACAGGGGTGCGGAATTCACCCCTCCACTTT. Its translation: CASSDRTGVRNSPLHF. The variable domain in full, with the rest retrieved from reference TRBV5-1 and TRBJ1-6, is KAGVTQTPRYLIKTRGQQVTLSCSPISGHRSVSWYQQTPGQGLQFLFEYFSETQRNKGNFPGRFSGRQFSNSRSEMNVSTLELGDSALYLCASSDRTGVRNSPLHFGNGTRLTVT.

This clonotype has ten or more counts. The chain recombines TRBV13 with TRBJ1-4; 9 bases fit TRBD1. CDR1 is PRHDT and CDR2 is FYEKMQ in the germline V gene (reference sequence). The V gene end was trimmed by 5 bases and the J gene end by 8 bases; junction bases not matched to a gene: 6. The CDR3 consists of 14 residues. The CDR3 loop reads CASSHGTGQEKLFF. The CDR3 DNA follows: TGTGCCAGCAGCCACGGGACAGGGCAAGAAAAACTGTTTTTT.

The chain combines TRBV13 with TRBJ2-1; no reliable D call. CDR1 and CDR2 from the germline V gene are PRHDT and FYEKMQ (reference sequence). The CDR3 is 12 residues long. Trimming left V 6 bases short and J 3 bases short, with 6 bases between. DNA of the CDR3: TGTGCCAGCAGTTCCAACTACAATGAGCAGTTCTTC. It specifies CASSSNYNEQFF.

This clonotype was counted at least ten times. J is TRBJ2-5 and V is TRBV10-3; TRBD2 matches 11 bases. The CDR3 extends over 17 amino acids. Germline CDR1 reads ENHRY; CDR2 reads SYGVKD. Losses at the gene ends were 1 base for V and 3 bases for J; bases not matched to a gene: 7. CDR3 in amino acids: CAISEFPGTSGKETQYF. CDR3 DNA: TGTGCCATCAGTGAGTTTCCCGGGACTAGCGGAAAAGAGACCCAGTACTTC.

With regard to this clonotype: A much larger clonotype is one base distant, so this may be a read error. V gene TRBV29-1 combines with J gene TRBJ1-1; D not resolved. Trimming stripped 0 bases from V and 10 bases from J, with 9 bases between. Germline V CDR1 and CDR2: SQVTM, ANQGSEA. The CDR3 spans 11 residues. CDR3 sequence (DNA): TGCAGCGTTGAAGATATCAAAGGAGCTTTCTTT. Protein product: CSVEDIKGAFF.

J is TRBJ1-2 and V is TRBV10-3; 9 bases map to TRBD1. Germline CDR1 reads ENHRY; CDR2 reads SYGVKD. The junction had 5 bases not matched to a gene; V was cut back by 6 bases and J by 6 bases. This CDR3 is 13 amino acids long. DNA for the CDR3: TGTGCCATCAGGGGGACAGGGAATGATGGCTACACCTTC. It encodes CAIRGTGNDGYTF.

This clonotype has at least ten counts. This sequence joins TRBV10-3 and TRBJ1-2; 8 bases line up with TRBD1. The CDR3 is 15 amino acids. Germline CDR1 reads ENHRY; CDR2 reads SYGVKD. V shed 0 bases and J 8 bases; nucleotides not matched to a gene: 8. CDR3 in amino acids: CAISESDRESSGYTF. In nucleotides, the CDR3 is TGTGCCATCAGTGAGTCGGACAGGGAGTCTTCCGGCTACACCTTC.

There are a few counts of this clonotype. The J gene is TRBJ1-4, the V gene TRBV5-1; 7 bases fit TRBD1. Trimming cost V 5 bases and J 6 bases; bases outside gene matches: 4. The CDR3 extends over 13 amino acids. Germline V gives CDR1 SGHRS, CDR2 YFSETQ. CDR3 protein: CASRRGPDEKLFF. The CDR3 DNA reads as TGCGCCAGCAGAAGGGGGCCCGATGAAAAACTGTTTTTT.

Remarks on this clonotype: Its ends do not fully match the called genes, so a read error is possible. This sequence joins TRBV7-8 and TRBJ2-5, with TRBD1 matching over 7 bases. The CDR3 covers 14 residues. Germline assignment: CDR1 SGHVS and CDR2 FQNEAQ. Here the CDR3 DNA reads TGCGCCAGCAGCCCACAGACAGGGCCGGAGACCCAGTACTTC. Translated: CASSPQTGPETQYF.

The table lists this clonotype with many counts. CDR3: CASSLDASGLTGELFF. In DNA, the CDR3 is TGTGCCAGCAGCTTAGATGCTAGCGGGCTCACCGGGGAGCTGTTTTTT. This sequence joins TRBV7-2 and TRBJ2-2, with TRBD2 matching 8 bases. CDR3 length: 16 amino acids. Germline-derived CDR1 and CDR2 are SGHTA and FQGNSA. Trimming at V came to 1 base and at J to 4 bases, leaving 5 bases not matched to a gene.

The V gene is TRBV29-1, the J gene TRBJ2-5; possible D gene TRBD2, 5 bases. CDR1 SQVTM and CDR2 ANQGSEA come from the germline V gene. CDR3 size: 15 residues. Trimming took 4 bases from V and 3 from J, leaving 18 bases between them. The CDR3 reads CSVAASSLVEETQYF. CDR3 sequence (DNA): TGCAGCGTTGCGGCTAGCAGCTTAGTAGAAGAGACCCAGTACTTC. Full variable domain (remainder filled in from reference TRBV29-1 and TRBJ2-5): SAVISQKPSRDICQRGTSLTIQCQVDSQVTMMFWYRQQPGQSLTLIATANQGSEATYESGFVIDKFPISRPNLTFSTLTVSNMSPEDSSIYLCSVAASSLVEETQYFGPGTRLLVL.

This sequence joins TRBV5-1 and TRBJ2-1, with 10 bases identical to TRBD2. CDR3 size: 16 residues. V trimming: 3 bases; J trimming: 1 base; junction bases outside the gene matches: 4. CDR1 is SGHRS and CDR2 is YFSETQ in the germline V gene. CDR3 region: CASSSGTSASYNEQFF. CDR3 bases: TGCGCCAGCAGCTCCGGGACTAGCGCGTCCTACAATGAGCAGTTCTTC. Full variable domain (missing parts from reference TRBV5-1 and TRBJ2-1): KAGVTQTPRYLIKTRGQQVTLSCSPISGHRSVSWYQQTPGQGLQFLFEYFSETQRNKGNFPGRFSGRQFSNSRSEMNVSTLELGDSALYLCASSSGTSASYNEQFFGPGTRLTVL.

This clonotype was found a few times. This rearrangement joins TRBV6-6 to TRBJ2-2; 8 nucleotides match TRBD1. This CDR3 is built from 16 residues. Germline lookup yields CDR1 MNHNY and CDR2 SVGAGI (reference sequence). J was trimmed by 5 bases and V by 10 bases; bases with no gene match: 15. This CDR3 is CATSLIRGLGTGELFF. The CDR3, as DNA: TGTGCCACCAGCCTGATCAGGGGGCTGGGGACCGGGGAGCTGTTTTTT.

Ten or more counts support this clonotype. This chain links TRBV19 with TRBJ1-2; the match to TRBD1 covers 7 bases. Germline CDR1 and CDR2: LNHDA and SQIVND (reference sequence). V was pared by 2 bases and J by 7 bases, with 10 bases of the junction left unmatched. The CDR3 contains 15 residues. The CDR3 region is CASSIIPPGGFGYTF. The CDR3 DNA sequence: TGTGCCAGTAGTATAATCCCGCCAGGGGGTTTTGGCTACACCTTC.

The chain employs TRBV10-2 and TRBJ1-1; 7 bases agree with TRBD1. Germline CDR1 reads WSHSY; CDR2 reads SAAADI. The CDR3 is 17 residues long. Unmatched junction bases numbered 14, after V lost 6 bases and J lost 1 base. The CDR3 DNA is TGCGCCAGCAGCCTCGCGCCTCCCGGGACAGAGAACACTGAAGCTTTCTTT. Translating it yields CASSLAPPGTENTEAFF.

The rearrangement links TRBV20-1 to TRBJ2-1, with D perhaps matching TRBD1 (5 bases). Germline values: CDR1 DFQATT, CDR2 SNEGSKA (reference sequence). V lost 6 bases and J 2 bases, leaving 11 bases between the germline ends. The CDR3 has 13 amino acids. In DNA, the CDR3 is TGCAGTGCCAGACAGCCTACCTACAATGAGCAGTTCTTC. As protein: CSARQPTYNEQFF.

In regard to this clonotype: This may be a read error, as it is one base from a much larger clone. It is likely a read error, because the conserved phenylalanine at the end of the CDR3 is missing. This sequence joins TRBV7-2 and TRBJ2-7; TRBD1 matches at 7 bases. V dropped 4 bases and J dropped 3; count of bases not matched to a gene: 9. CDR1 is SGHTA, CDR2 FQGNSA, per germline. The CDR3 is 15 residues long. The CDR3 reads CASSSAPRDSYEQYL. DNA of the CDR3: TGTGCCAGCAGCTCCGCCCCCCGGGACAGCTACGAGCAGTACCTC.

J is TRBJ2-1 and V is TRBV7-8, with D perhaps matching TRBD2 (5 bases). Germline V CDR1 and CDR2: SGHVS, FQNEAQ. This CDR3 contains 14 residues. Trimming stripped 4 bases from V and 6 bases from J, with 13 bases between. CDR3 sequence reads: CASSSKDGGNEQFF. The DNA of the CDR3 is TGTGCCAGCAGCTCTAAGGACGGAGGCAATGAGCAGTTCTTC.

The sample holds one count of this clonotype. The chain employs TRBV12-5 and TRBJ1-1, with a weak D call TRBD1 (5 bases). The CDR3 is 12 residues long. V gave up 9 bases and J gave up 10 bases, with 18 bases separating them. The V gene's germline CDR1 is LGHNT and CDR2 FRNRAP. The CDR3: CASRDSTFGAFF. Written as DNA, the CDR3 is TGTGCTAGCCGGGACTCGACCTTCGGAGCTTTCTTT.

This clonotype was found many times. The chain combines TRBV7-3 with TRBJ2-6; 14 bases are shared with TRBD2. Trimming removed 5 bases from V and 4 bases from J; junction bases left unmatched: 7. The CDR3 is made up of 18 amino acids. CDR1 is SGHTA, CDR2 FQGTGA, per germline. The CDR3, as DNA: TGTGCCAGCAGCCTCAGACTAGCGGGGGGGCAAGGGGCCAACGTCCTGACTTTC. It encodes CASSLRLAGGQGANVLTF.